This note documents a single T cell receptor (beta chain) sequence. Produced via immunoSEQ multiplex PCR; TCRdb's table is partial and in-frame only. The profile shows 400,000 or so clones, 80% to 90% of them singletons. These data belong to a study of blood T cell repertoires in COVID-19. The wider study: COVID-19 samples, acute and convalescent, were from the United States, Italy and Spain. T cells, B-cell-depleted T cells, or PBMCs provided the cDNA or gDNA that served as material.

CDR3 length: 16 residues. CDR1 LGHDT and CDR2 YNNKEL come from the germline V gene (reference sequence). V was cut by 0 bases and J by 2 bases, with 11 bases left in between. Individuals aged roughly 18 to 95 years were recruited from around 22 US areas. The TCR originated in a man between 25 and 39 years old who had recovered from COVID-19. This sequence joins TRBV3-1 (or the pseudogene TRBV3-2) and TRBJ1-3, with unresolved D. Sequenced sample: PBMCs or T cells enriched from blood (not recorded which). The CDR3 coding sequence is TGTGCCAGCAGCCAAGATCAGATGAAACCTGGAAACACCATATATTTT. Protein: CASSQDQMKPGNTIYF.